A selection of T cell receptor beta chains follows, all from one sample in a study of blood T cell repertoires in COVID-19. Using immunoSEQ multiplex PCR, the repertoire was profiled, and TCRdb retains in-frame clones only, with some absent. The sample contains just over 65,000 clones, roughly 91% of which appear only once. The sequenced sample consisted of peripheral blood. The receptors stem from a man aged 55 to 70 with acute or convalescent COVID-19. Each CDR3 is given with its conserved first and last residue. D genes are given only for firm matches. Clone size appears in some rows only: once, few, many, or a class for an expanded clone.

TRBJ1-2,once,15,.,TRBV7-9,CASSSGSGNYYGYTF,TGTGCCAGCAGCTCCGGATCCGGGAATTACTATGGCTACACCTTC
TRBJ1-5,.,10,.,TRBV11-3,CASSFLYRDF,TGTGCCAGCAGCTTTTTGTACAGGGATTTT
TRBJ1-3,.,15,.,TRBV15,CATSLGSGSGNTIYF,TGTGCCACCAGTTTGGGTTCAGGCTCTGGAAACACCATATATTTT
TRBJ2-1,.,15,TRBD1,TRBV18,CASSPGQGSYNEQFF,TGTGCCAGCTCACCGGGACAGGGCTCCTATAATGAGCAGTTCTTC
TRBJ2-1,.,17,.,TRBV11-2,CASSLASGATGTSEQFF,TGTGCCAGCAGCTTGGCCTCGGGCGCCACGGGGACAAGTGAGCAGTTCTTC
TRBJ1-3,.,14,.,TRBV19,CASATGQDGNTIYF,TGTGCCAGTGCCACAGGGCAGGATGGAAACACCATATATTTT
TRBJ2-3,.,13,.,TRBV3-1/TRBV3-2,CASSHRGTDTQYF,TGTGCCAGCAGCCATCGAGGCACAGATACGCAGTATTTT
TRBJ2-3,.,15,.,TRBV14,CASSQDQGGADTQYF,TGTGCCAGCAGCCAAGACCAGGGTGGGGCAGATACGCAGTATTTT
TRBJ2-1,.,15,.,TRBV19,CASRRQFGSYNEQFF,TGTGCCAGTAGAAGACAGTTCGGGTCCTACAATGAGCAGTTCTTC
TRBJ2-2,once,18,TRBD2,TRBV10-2,CASGKFSGLAGAPGELFF,TGCGCCAGCGGGAAATTTTCTGGACTAGCGGGGGCGCCCGGGGAGCTGTTTTTT
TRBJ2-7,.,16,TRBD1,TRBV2,CASRPMTGGRRYEQYF,TGTGCCAGCAGACCCATGACAGGGGGGCGCCGCTACGAGCAGTACTTC
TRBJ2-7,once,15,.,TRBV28,CASSLIRGQAYEQYF,TGTGCCAGCAGTTTGATCAGGGGACAAGCCTACGAGCAGTACTTC
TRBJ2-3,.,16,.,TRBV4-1,CASSQGLGGMTDTQYF,TGCGCCAGCAGCCAAGGTTTAGGGGGTATGACAGATACGCAGTATTTT
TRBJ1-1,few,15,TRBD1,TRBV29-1,CSVSRTGVKNTEAFF,TGCAGCGTTTCCCGGACAGGGGTAAAGAACACTGAAGCTTTCTTT
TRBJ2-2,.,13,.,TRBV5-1,CASSRGNDGELFF,TGCGCCAGCAGCCGGGGAAATGACGGGGAGCTGTTTTTT
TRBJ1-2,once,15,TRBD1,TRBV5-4,CASSLDRGRVYGYTF,TGTGCCAGCAGCTTGGACAGGGGGCGCGTGTATGGCTACACCTTC
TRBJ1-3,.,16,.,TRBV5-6,CASSLGGRNSGNTIYF,TGTGCCAGCAGCTTAGGGGGACGCAACTCTGGAAACACCATATATTTT
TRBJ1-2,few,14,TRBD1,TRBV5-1,CASSLTGTGYGYTF,TGCGCCAGCAGCTTAACCGGGACAGGCTATGGCTACACCTTC
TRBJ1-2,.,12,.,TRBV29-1,CSVGQFPYGYTF,TGCAGCGTTGGACAGTTCCCCTATGGCTACACCTTC
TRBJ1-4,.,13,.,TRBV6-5,CASINRVGEKLFF,TGTGCCAGCATTAACAGGGTGGGCGAAAAACTGTTTTTT
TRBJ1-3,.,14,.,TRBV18,CASSPDSLGNTIYF,TGTGCCAGCTCACCCGACAGCCTTGGAAACACCATATATTTT
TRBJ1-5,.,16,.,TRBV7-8,CASSLGHPYSNQPQHF,TGTGCCAGCAGCTTAGGACACCCGTATAGCAATCAGCCCCAGCATTTT
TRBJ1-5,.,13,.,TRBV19,CASSDSSNQPQHF,TGTGCCAGTAGTGACAGTAGCAATCAGCCCCAGCATTTT
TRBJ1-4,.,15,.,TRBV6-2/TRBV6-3,CASRPGGTGNEKLFF,TGTGCCAGCAGACCTGGAGGCACGGGTAATGAAAAACTGTTTTTT
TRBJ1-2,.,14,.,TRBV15,CAASGTRNSYGYTF,TGTGCCGCATCCGGGACAAGGAATAGCTATGGCTACACCTTC
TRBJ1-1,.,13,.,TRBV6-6,CASSVLGNTEAFF,TGTGCCAGCAGTGTTCTCGGGAACACTGAAGCTTTCTTT
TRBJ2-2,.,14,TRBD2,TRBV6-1,CASSWTSGGGELFF,TGTGCCAGCAGTTGGACTAGCGGGGGCGGGGAGCTGTTTTTT
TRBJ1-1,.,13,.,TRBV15,CATGGMGNTEAFF,TGTGCCACCGGGGGGATGGGGAACACTGAAGCTTTCTTT
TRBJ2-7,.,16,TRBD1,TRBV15,CATSRDPGQGKYEQYF,TGTGCCACCAGCAGAGATCCGGGACAGGGAAAGTACGAGCAGTACTTC
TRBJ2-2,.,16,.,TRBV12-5,CASGLAEGYITGELFF,TGTGCTAGTGGTTTAGCGGAGGGTTATATCACCGGGGAGCTGTTTTTT
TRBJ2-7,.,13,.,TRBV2,CASFSAADYEQYF,TGTGCCAGCTTCTCAGCGGCAGACTACGAGCAGTACTTC
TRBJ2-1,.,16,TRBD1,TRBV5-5,CASSPGGQGSYNEQFF,TGTGCCAGCAGCCCCGGGGGACAGGGCTCCTACAATGAGCAGTTCTTC
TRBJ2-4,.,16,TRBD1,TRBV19,CASSTGTGGAKNIQYF,TGTGCCAGTAGTACCGGGACAGGGGGAGCCAAAAACATTCAGTACTTC
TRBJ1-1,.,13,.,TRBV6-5,CASTGRVDTEAFF,TGTGCCAGCACAGGCAGGGTGGACACTGAAGCTTTCTTT
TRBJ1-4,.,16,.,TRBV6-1,CASSDQTENYNEKLFF,TGTGCCAGCAGTGACCAGACAGAGAATTATAATGAAAAACTGTTTTTT
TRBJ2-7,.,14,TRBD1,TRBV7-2,CASSPGTGDGEQYF,TGTGCCAGCAGCCCCGGGACAGGGGACGGCGAGCAGTACTTC
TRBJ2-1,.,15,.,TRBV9,CASSVGGIGYNEQFF,TGTGCCAGCAGCGTAGGAGGGATAGGGTACAATGAGCAGTTCTTC
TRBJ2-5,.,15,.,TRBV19,CASSWGDGIKETQYF,TGTGCCAGTAGTTGGGGTGACGGGATAAAAGAGACCCAGTACTTC
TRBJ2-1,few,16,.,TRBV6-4,CASSERDQPRYNEQFF,TGTGCCAGCAGTGAGAGGGATCAACCTAGGTACAATGAGCAGTTCTTC
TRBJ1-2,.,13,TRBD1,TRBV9,CASSVQGAYGYTF,TGTGCCAGCAGCGTACAGGGGGCTTACGGCTACACCTTC
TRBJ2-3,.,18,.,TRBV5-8,CASSSQGTISNSTDTQYF,TGTGCCAGCAGCTCACAGGGCACGATATCGAATAGCACAGATACGCAGTATTTT
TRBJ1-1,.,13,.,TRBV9,CASSGAYNTEAFF,TGTGCCAGCAGCGGGGCATATAACACTGAAGCTTTCTTT
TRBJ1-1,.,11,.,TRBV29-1,CSEGEGTEAFF,TGCAGCGAGGGAGAGGGCACTGAAGCTTTCTTT
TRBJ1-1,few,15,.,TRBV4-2,CASSQDSGRGTEAFF,TGTGCCAGCAGCCAAGATTCCGGCAGGGGCACTGAAGCTTTCTTT
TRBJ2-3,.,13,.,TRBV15,CATSRPGTDTQYF,TGTGCCACCAGCAGACCGGGCACAGATACGCAGTATTTT